Below are 21 T cell receptor beta chains sequenced from a single sample in a study of read filtering for tumor transcriptome and immune sequencing. The library was built from about 400 ng RNA with molecular barcoded adaptors for alpha/delta and beta/gamma chains. TCRdb redid the calling of the reads with MiXCR, one entry per CDR3 protein. The sample includes 50,000 or so distinct CDR3 sequences, 10% to 15% of them seen just once. Sample: a population of CD138-negative cells sorted from bone marrow. Receptors originate from a donor older than 35 with multiple myeloma.

This clonotype was detected many times. This sequence joins TRBV20-1 and TRBJ2-3, with 9 bases that match TRBD2. CDR1 and CDR2 (germline): DFQATT, SNEGSKA (reference sequence). The ends lost 5 bases at V and 2 bases at J; junction bases unmatched: 14. The CDR3 is made up of 17 amino acids. CDR3: CSASGAGGPTNTDTQYF. CDR3 nucleotides: TGCAGTGCTTCGGGGGCGGGAGGGCCAACGAACACAGATACGCAGTATTTT.

This clonotype was counted ten times or more. This sequence joins TRBV14 and TRBJ2-7; D is uncertain. The V end was cut by 0 bases, the J end by 1 base, with 7 bases between. CDR1 SGHDN and CDR2 FVKESK come from the germline V gene. The CDR3 runs to 14 residues. The CDR3 nucleotides are TGTGCCAGCAGCCAAGATCAACAGTCCTACGAGCAGTACTTC. Protein product: CASSQDQQSYEQYF.

This clonotype has ten or more counts. J is TRBJ1-1 and V is TRBV20-1; a weak D match, TRBD1 (6 bases). Germline lookup yields CDR1 DFQATT and CDR2 SNEGSKA (reference sequence). The CDR3 totals 13 residues. The V end lost 2 bases, the J end lost 0 bases, and 7 bases lay between the germline ends. CDR3 sequence: CSARWGLNTEAFF. The DNA for the CDR3 is TGCAGTGCTAGATGGGGGCTGAACACTGAAGCTTTCTTT.

This clonotype was recorded at least ten times. This chain connects TRBV30 to TRBJ1-2; 7 bases match TRBD1. This CDR3 is built from 16 residues. CDR1 and CDR2 (germline): GTSNPN, SVGIG (reference sequence). With V trimmed by 0 bases and J by 4 bases, 11 bases remained unmatched. The CDR3: CAWSVAGADRVYGYTF. DNA of the CDR3: TGTGCCTGGAGTGTAGCTGGTGCTGACAGGGTCTATGGCTACACCTTC. The full variable domain, its missing parts supplied by reference TRBV30 and TRBJ1-2, is SQTIHQWPATLVQPVGSPLSLECTVEGTSNPNLYWYRQAAGRGLQLLFYSVGIGQISSEVPQNLSASRPQDRQFILSSKKLLLSDSGFYLCAWSVAGADRVYGYTFGSGTRLTVV.

The genes are TRBV11-2 and TRBJ2-5, with TRBD1 matching 7 bases. Germline CDR1 reads SGHAT; CDR2 reads FQNNGV. The V and J ends lost 5 bases and 4 bases, in that order; junction bases with no gene match: 4. The CDR3 is 13 amino acids. Here the CDR3 DNA reads TGTGCCAGCAGCCGTAACAGGGGAGAGACCCAGTACTTC. Translation gives CASSRNRGETQYF.

This clonotype was seen repeatedly, ten times or more. The gene calls are TRBV10-3 and TRBJ2-5; 9 nucleotides align to TRBD1. Germline V lookup: CDR1 ENHRY, CDR2 SYGVKD. V was pared by 8 bases and J by 2 bases, with 6 bases of the junction left unmatched. The CDR3 has 14 residues. The CDR3 protein is CAIGPGQGQETQYF. As DNA, the CDR3 is TGTGCCATCGGGCCGGGACAGGGACAAGAGACCCAGTACTTC.

This clonotype appeared many times. The J gene is TRBJ1-6, the V gene TRBV27; D gene ambiguous. Trimming took 2 bases from V and 10 from J, leaving 21 bases between them. Per the germline V gene, CDR1 is MNHEY and CDR2 is SMNVEV (reference sequence). The CDR3 has 17 amino acids. In nucleotides, the CDR3 is TGTGCCAGCAGTTTACTTATCGGCCCACAGAGTAGATCACCCCTCCACTTT. Protein sequence: CASSLLIGPQSRSPLHF.

Many counts were recorded for this clonotype. The chain recombines TRBV7-3 with TRBJ1-5; TRBD1 matches at 8 bases. Germline V gives CDR1 SGHTA, CDR2 FQGTGA. This CDR3 region has 14 residues. The junction had 5 bases not matched to a gene; V was cut back by 4 bases and J by 6 bases. The CDR3 DNA follows: TGTGCCAGCAGCTCTACAGGGGGAAGTCAGCCCCAGCATTTT. It codes for CASSSTGGSQPQHF. Combining the CDR3 with reference TRBV7-3 and TRBJ1-5 gives the whole variable domain GAGVSQTPSNKVTEKGKYVELRCDPISGHTALYWYRQSLGQGPEFLIYFQGTGAADDSGLPNDRFFAVRPEGSVSTLKIQRTERGDSAVYLCASSSTGGSQPQHFGDGTRLSIL.

This rearrangement joins TRBV7-9 to TRBJ2-1; TRBD2 aligns across 8 bases. The J segment lost 6 bases and the V segment lost 5 bases, leaving 6 bases of the junction unmatched. The germline CDR1 and CDR2 sequences are SEHNR and FQNEAQ (reference sequence). The CDR3 extends over 14 amino acids. This CDR3 is CASSPPLAVNEQFF. The CDR3 bases are TGTGCCAGCAGCCCACCACTAGCGGTCAATGAGCAGTTCTTC. Full variable domain (missing parts from reference TRBV7-9 and TRBJ2-1): DTGVSQNPRHKITKRGQNVTFRCDPISEHNRLYWYRQTLGQGPEFLTYFQNEAQLEKSRLLSDRFSAERPKGSFSTLEIQRTEQGDSAMYLCASSPPLAVNEQFFGPGTRLTVL.

Worth noting for this clonotype: Given a much more abundant clone one base away, this may be a read error. The chain recombines TRBV18 with TRBJ2-1; no definite D call. Germline V lookup: CDR1 KGHSH, CDR2 LQKENI. The CDR3 loop spans 16 amino acids. The CDR3 sequence is CSSSPQTPSSYNEQFF. The CDR3, as DNA: TGTTCCAGCTCACCACAGACTCCAAGTTCCTACAATGAGCAGTTCTTC.

This clonotype was observed at least ten times. This sequence joins TRBV29-1 and TRBJ2-1; 8 positions match TRBD2. In germline, CDR1 is SQVTM, CDR2 ANQGSEA. The V gene end was trimmed by 5 bases and the J gene end by 8 bases; junction bases not matched to a gene: 5. The CDR3 is 12 amino acids. CDR3 amino acids: CSVSGSWDEQFF. The CDR3 coding sequence is TGCAGCGTTAGCGGGAGTTGGGATGAGCAGTTCTTC.

This clonotype was seen many times. The gene calls are TRBV20-1 and TRBJ1-5; a possible D gene is TRBD1 (6 bases). There are 14 residues in the CDR3. Trimming shortened V by 7 bases and J by 1 base, and 14 bases separated the two germline ends. The V gene's germline CDR1 is DFQATT and CDR2 SNEGSKA (reference sequence). The CDR3 region is CSGVDRRSNQPQHF. Written as DNA, the CDR3 is TGCAGTGGGGTCGACAGGAGGAGCAATCAGCCCCAGCATTTT.

This clonotype showed up many times. V usage is TRBV20-1 and J usage is TRBJ1-3; weak D call: TRBD1 (5 bases). The germline V and J ends were trimmed by 3 bases and 0 bases, with 15 bases remaining between them. The V gene's germline CDR1 is DFQATT and CDR2 SNEGSKA (reference sequence). This CDR3 spans 16 amino acids. As DNA, the CDR3 is TGCAGTGCTAGGGGGGAGGGGAGATACTCTGGAAACACCATATATTTT. This gives the protein CSARGEGRYSGNTIYF.

This clonotype was counted ten times or more. The chain's CDR3 is CSARGLEETQYF. In nucleotides, the CDR3 is TGCAGTGCTAGAGGCCTAGAGGAGACCCAGTACTTC. The genes are TRBV20-1 and TRBJ2-5; D is undetermined. V was pared by 1 base and J by 5 bases, with 8 bases between. The CDR3 is 12 residues long. CDR1 and CDR2 (germline): DFQATT, SNEGSKA (reference sequence).

This clonotype was counted ten times or more. CDR3 DNA sequence: TGTGCCAGCAGTTTAATGGGACTAAGGAACTACGAGCAGTACTTC. This gives the protein CASSLMGLRNYEQYF. The J gene is TRBJ2-7, the V gene TRBV28, with TRBD2 identical over 7 bases. Germline loops: CDR1 MDHEN, CDR2 SYDVKM. The CDR3 has 15 amino acids. The trim removed 2 bases at V and 3 bases at J, leaving 7 bases unmatched.

This clonotype was detected ten times or more. This chain joins TRBV2 and TRBJ2-2; the D gene could be TRBD1 or TRBD2 (5 bases each). Trimming stripped 5 bases from V and 7 bases from J, with 17 bases between. The CDR3 contains 15 residues. Germline-derived CDR1 and CDR2 are SNHLY and FYNNEI. The CDR3 DNA is TGTGCCAGCAGTCTCGAAGGGCCGAGGGGCGGGGAGCTGTTTTTT. As protein: CASSLEGPRGGELFF.

This clonotype has ten or more counts. This sequence joins TRBV5-6 and TRBJ2-7, with D possibly TRBD1 on 6 matching bases. CDR3 length: 15 residues. Looked up from germline, CDR1 is SGHDT and CDR2 is YYEEEE. Trimming removed 4 bases at V and 1 base at J, with 15 bases between. CDR3 sequence: CASSTVQGWSYEQYF. CDR3 bases: TGTGCCAGCAGCACCGTGCAGGGGTGGTCCTACGAGCAGTACTTC.

This clonotype showed up many times. The V call is TRBV28, the J call TRBJ2-7; D call uncertain. The CDR3 sequence is 11 residues long. CDR1 and CDR2 from the germline V gene are MDHEN and SYDVKM. Trimming cost V 3 bases and J 4 bases, with 4 bases left between them. The CDR3 DNA follows: TGTGCCAGCAGTTTCTTTTACGAGCAGTACTTC. Its translation: CASSFFYEQYF. The whole variable domain, filled in from reference TRBV28 and TRBJ2-7, reads DVKVTQSSRYLVKRTGEKVFLECVQDMDHENMFWYRQDPGLGLRLIYFSYDVKMKEKGDIPEGYSVSREKKERFSLILESASTNQTSMYLCASSFFYEQYFGPGTRLTVT.

Details on this clonotype: A far larger clone is one nucleotide away, so this likely arose from a read error. The genes are TRBV20-1 and TRBJ1-4, with 9 bases matching TRBD1. The end of the DNA aligns better with TRBJ2-3, so the J call may be wrong. This CDR3 has 18 residues. Germline assignment: CDR1 DFQATT and CDR2 SNEGSKA (reference sequence). The CDR3 region has the DNA TGCAGTGCTAGCTGGACCGAACAGGGGGCTTATAGGACAGATACGCAGTATTTT. It yields the protein CSASWTEQGAYRTDTQYF.

A word on this clonotype: A clone one base away is much larger, so this may be a read error. J is TRBJ2-3 and V is TRBV6-2 or TRBV6-3, with 7 bases lining up with TRBD2. The germline V gene encodes CDR1 MNHEY and CDR2 SVGEGT. The CDR3 contains 15 residues. CDR3 nucleotides: TGTGCCAGCAATTACAGTGCGGGAGCCAGAGATACGCAGTATTTT. This codes for CASNYSAGARDTQYF.

This clonotype was seen repeatedly, ten times or more. V usage is TRBV5-1 and J usage is TRBJ2-1; the match to TRBD2 covers 7 bases. The CDR3 covers 16 residues. Germline values: CDR1 SGHRS, CDR2 YFSETQ. The V gene end was trimmed by 4 bases and the J gene end by 2 bases; junction bases not matched to a gene: 9. The CDR3 DNA is TGCGCCAGCAGCGGTCAAGCGGGAACCCCCTACAATGAGCAGTTCTTC. Protein: CASSGQAGTPYNEQFF.